Below, 16 T cell receptor beta chains from the same sample are listed, as sequenced in a study of vaccination effects on CD4 cells after COVID-19 (dated by TCRdb to the early 2020s). The library relied on the immunoSEQ multiplex PCR assay. Entries here come from immuneACCESS through TCRdb and include only in-frame sequences with V and J called. Some clones fail to appear in such tables; in the studies checked, an unresolved V gene covers under half of the shortfall, and the cause of the remainder is unknown. Recorded for this sample are about 15,000 clones; just under 70% of them occurred a single time. The top ten hold roughly 9.2% of the sample. These TCRs' antigens remain unknown. The ViraFEST assay stimulated PBMC with viral peptide pools and then used TCR sequencing to identify antigen-specific CD4+ T cell clonotypes by expansion. After approximately eleven days of culture, CD4+ T cells were isolated with the EasySep CD4+ T cell isolation kit. Two doses of either the BNT162b2 or the mRNA-1273 mRNA SARS-CoV-2 vaccine were administered to participants.

Specimen: CD4+ T cells from PBMCs cultured with SARS-CoV-2 spike peptides, collected after COVID-19 vaccination. The cell subset or site label on this specimen signifies: SARS-CoV-2 spike overlapping peptide pool stimulation. These receptors were obtained from a human donor who received a COVID-19 vaccine.

CDR3 DNA: TGTGCCAGCAGTTTACTGGGGGGACAGGGGATAAGGGGCTACACCTTC. Translated, it gives CASSLLGGQGIRGYTF. The chain combines TRBV27 with TRBJ1-2; 10 bases match TRBD1. Looked up from germline, CDR1 is MNHEY and CDR2 is SMNVEV (reference sequence). The CDR3 consists of 16 residues. J was trimmed by 8 bases and V by 2 bases; bases with no gene match: 11.

The gene calls are TRBV4-2 and TRBJ2-1, with 13 bases that match TRBD2. Germline CDR1 LGHNA, CDR2 YNFKEQ. The CDR3 is 19 amino acids. Losses at the gene ends were 3 bases for V and 3 bases for J; bases not matched to a gene: 11. The CDR3 sequence: CASSQLGLAGSAFYNEQFF. The CDR3 bases are TGTGCCAGCAGCCAGCTGGGACTAGCGGGGAGCGCCTTCTACAATGAGCAGTTCTTC.

This clone has a handful of counts. The chain links TRBV7-2 to TRBJ1-1, with D perhaps TRBD1 (5 bases). Trimming shortened V by 3 bases and J by 4 bases, and 9 bases separated the two germline ends. Germline loops: CDR1 SGHTA, CDR2 FQGNSA. This CDR3 has 13 residues. The CDR3 loop is CASSFQGVTEAFF. Written as DNA, the CDR3 is TGTGCCAGCAGCTTTCAGGGTGTCACTGAAGCTTTCTTT. The full variable domain, its missing parts supplied by reference TRBV7-2 and TRBJ1-1, is GAGVSQSPSNKVTEKGKDVELRCDPISGHTALYWYRQSLGQGLEFLIYFQGNSAPDKSGLPSDRFSAERTGGSVSTLTIQRTQQEDSAVYLCASSFQGVTEAFFGQGTRLTVV.

This chain uses TRBV4-1 with TRBJ2-3, with 8 bases matching TRBD2. In germline, CDR1 is MGHRA, CDR2 YSYEKL. The junction had 7 bases not matched to a gene; V was cut back by 0 bases and J by 8 bases. The CDR3 is made up of 15 amino acids. The CDR3 DNA reads as TGCGCCAGCAGCCAAGATAGGGTAGCGGGGTCTACGCAGTATTTT. Amino acids: CASSQDRVAGSTQYF.

The rearrangement links TRBV9 to TRBJ2-1; the D gene could be TRBD1 or TRBD2 (5 bases each). Germline CDR1 SGDLS, CDR2 YYNGEE. This CDR3 is built from 15 residues. Trimming took off 4 bases at V and 2 bases at J, with 13 bases between the two ends. CDR3 protein: CASSPRDATYNEQFF. CDR3 in DNA: TGTGCCAGCAGCCCCCGGGACGCCACCTACAATGAGCAGTTCTTC.

This chain connects TRBV3-1 (or the pseudogene TRBV3-2) to TRBJ2-7; a weak D match, TRBD1 (6 bases). Germline V CDR1 and CDR2: LGHDT, YNNKEL (reference sequence). This CDR3 contains 14 residues. V was trimmed by 4 bases and J by 3 bases, leaving 13 bases between them. The CDR3 spells CASSPRTAYYEQYF. The CDR3 DNA follows: TGTGCCAGCAGCCCAAGGACAGCCTACTACGAGCAGTACTTC.

Here the CDR3 reads CASSEAGGYEQYF. CDR3 nucleotide sequence: TGTGCCAGCAGTGAAGCGGGGGGATACGAGCAGTACTTC. V is TRBV12-3 or TRBV12-4 and J is TRBJ2-7; TRBD2 matches at 9 bases. The CDR3 spans 13 residues. V trimming: 5 bases; J trimming: 4 bases; junction bases outside the gene matches: 3.

This clone is medium-sized within its sample. The chain has TRBV19 and TRBJ1-2; TRBD1 aligns across 8 bases. The trim removed 4 bases at V and 5 bases at J, leaving 9 bases unmatched. Germline V gene data show CDR1 as LNHDA and CDR2 as SQIVND (reference sequence). CDR3 length: 15 amino acids. CDR3 in DNA: TGTGCCAGTAGTAAGACCGCACAGGGGGAGTATGGCTACACCTTC. It encodes CASSKTAQGEYGYTF. Filled out from reference TRBV19 and TRBJ1-2, the complete variable domain reads DGGITQSPKYLFRKEGQNVTLSCEQNLNHDAMYWYRQDPGQGLRLIYYSQIVNDFQKGDIAEGYSVSREKKESFPLTVTSAQKNPTAFYLCASSKTAQGEYGYTFGSGTRLTVV.

This rearrangement joins TRBV11-2 to TRBJ2-6; D may be TRBD2 (5 bases). The V and J ends lost 7 bases and 2 bases respectively, with 15 bases between them. This CDR3 is built from 16 residues. Germline lookup yields CDR1 SGHAT and CDR2 FQNNGV. The CDR3 here is CASKWLEGAGANVLTF. The CDR3 DNA sequence: TGTGCCAGCAAATGGCTTGAGGGAGCTGGGGCCAACGTCCTGACTTTC.

The table lists this clone with a count of one. V gene TRBV30 combines with J gene TRBJ1-1; D is ambiguous. The CDR3 has 11 residues. Germline V gives CDR1 GTSNPN, CDR2 SVGIG (reference sequence). The germline V and J ends were trimmed by 1 base and 5 bases, with 5 bases remaining between them. The CDR3 loop reads CAWSDRTEAFF. Written as DNA, the CDR3 is TGTGCCTGGAGTGACCGGACTGAAGCTTTCTTT.

The V call is TRBV4-2, the J call TRBJ2-5, with 13 bases lining up with TRBD2. Germline-derived CDR1 and CDR2 are LGHNA and YNFKEQ. CDR3 length: 15 residues. With V trimmed by 9 bases and J by 5 bases, 9 bases remained unmatched. The CDR3 is CASKGTSGGEETQYF. The CDR3, as DNA: TGTGCCAGTAAGGGAACTAGCGGGGGGGAGGAGACCCAGTACTTC.

The CDR3: CASSPTGGRPYEQYF. The CDR3 nucleotides read TGTGCCAGCTCACCGACAGGGGGACGCCCCTACGAGCAGTACTTC. V gene TRBV18 combines with J gene TRBJ2-7; TRBD1 agrees at 9 bases. The V gene's germline CDR1 is KGHSH and CDR2 LQKENI. J was trimmed by 2 bases and V by 3 bases; bases with no gene match: 5. This CDR3 region has 15 residues.

The chain joins TRBV7-9 to TRBJ2-1, with 11 bases matching TRBD1. CDR3 length: 15 residues. Germline CDR1 is SEHNR and CDR2 is FQNEAQ (reference sequence). Trimming cost V 5 bases and J 9 bases; bases outside gene matches: 9. Written as DNA, the CDR3 is TGTGCCAGCAGCCGAGGACAGGGGGCAAGGGGTGAGCAGTTCTTC. Residues: CASSRGQGARGEQFF.

The chain combines TRBV9 with TRBJ2-3, with a tentative D call TRBD2 (6 bases). The germline CDR1 and CDR2 sequences are SGDLS and YYNGEE. V lost 0 bases to trimming and J lost 2 bases, with 10 bases between them. This CDR3 contains 15 residues. CDR3 DNA sequence: TGTGCCAGCAGCGTAGGACTAGGGGACACAGATACGCAGTATTTT. The encoded protein is CASSVGLGDTDTQYF.

J is TRBJ2-7 and V is TRBV28; no clear D. V lost 7 bases and J lost 9, with 19 bases in between. The CDR3 length is 13 residues. The germline CDR1 and CDR2 sequences are MDHEN and SYDVKM. The CDR3 region has the DNA TGTGCCAGCAACGGCAGCGACGGTCAGTGGCAGTACTTC. This sequence encodes CASNGSDGQWQYF. Variable domain in full (rest from reference TRBV28 and TRBJ2-7): DVKVTQSSRYLVKRTGEKVFLECVQDMDHENMFWYRQDPGLGLRLIYFSYDVKMKEKGDIPEGYSVSREKKERFSLILESASTNQTSMYLCASNGSDGQWQYFGPGTRLTVT.

The chain recombines TRBV7-2 with TRBJ2-7, with no clear D. Trimming stripped 2 bases from V and 2 bases from J, with 13 bases between. Germline CDR1 SGHTA, CDR2 FQGNSA. The CDR3 spans 15 residues. CDR3 sequence (DNA): TGTGCCAGCAGCTTAAGACTTCAGCTTACCTACGAGCAGTACTTC. This encodes CASSLRLQLTYEQYF.